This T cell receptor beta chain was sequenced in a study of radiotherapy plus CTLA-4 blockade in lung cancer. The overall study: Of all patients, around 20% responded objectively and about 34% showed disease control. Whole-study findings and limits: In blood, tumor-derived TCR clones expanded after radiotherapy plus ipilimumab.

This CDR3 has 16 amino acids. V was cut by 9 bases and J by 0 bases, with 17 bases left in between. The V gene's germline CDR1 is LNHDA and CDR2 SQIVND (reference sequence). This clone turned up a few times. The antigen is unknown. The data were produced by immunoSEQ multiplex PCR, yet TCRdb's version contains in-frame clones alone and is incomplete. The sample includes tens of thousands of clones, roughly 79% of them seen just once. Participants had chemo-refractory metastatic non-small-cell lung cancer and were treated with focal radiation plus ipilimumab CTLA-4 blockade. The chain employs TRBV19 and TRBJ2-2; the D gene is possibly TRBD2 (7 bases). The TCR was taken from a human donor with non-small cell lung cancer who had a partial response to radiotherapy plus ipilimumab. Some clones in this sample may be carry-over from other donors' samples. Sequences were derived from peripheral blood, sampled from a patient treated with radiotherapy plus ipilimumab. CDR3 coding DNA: TGTGCCAGCACTCGGGGGGCGGCCGCGAACACCGGGGAGCTGTTTTTT. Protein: CASTRGAAANTGELFF.